This entry describes one T cell receptor (beta chain). What it binds is unknown. Distinct nucleotide sequences in the sample also encode this CDR3. As defined, naive CD8 cells were CD45RO-negative and positively selected for CCR7, with terminally differentiated effector memory CD45RA+ cells excluded. Each PCR replicate from the sorted subsets contained about 200 ng DNA, which is 30,000 or so T cell genomes. Measured with immunoSEQ multiplex PCR; TCRdb has only the in-frame clones, and not every one. The sample consists of about 590,000 clones, 95% to 96% of them appearing once. The CDR3 runs to 11 residues. V was clipped by 4 bases and J by 6 bases, with 3 bases between them. Germline CDR1 is MNHEY and CDR2 is SMNVEV (reference sequence). This sample is part of a study of shared clonotypes between healthy human individuals. The wider study: The plates for each donor numbered three CD4 naive, three CD4 memory, two CD8 naive and one CD8 memory.

Study-level results: Non-shared clonotypes had lower generation probabilities than clonotypes shared by all four sorted-subset donors.

Specimen: naive CD8+ T cells sorted from blood. The chain is built from TRBV27 and TRBJ2-2; D gene uncertain. This TCR derives from a woman aged 30 to 39 in good health. The CDR3 DNA sequence: TGTGCCAGCAGTTCTTCCGGGGAGCTGTTTTTT. This codes for CASSSSGELFF.